This TCR beta chain was observed in a study of Graves' ophthalmopathy and Graves' hyperthyroidism. Findings and caveats of the study: Blood also held most thyroid clonotypes expanded above 0.001 frequency.

The CDR3 totals 15 residues. V dropped 0 bases and J dropped 2; count of bases not matched to a gene: 4. Germline V gene sequence: CDR1 MNHEY, CDR2 SVGAGI. The study excluded patients with other autoimmune diseases, uncontrolled infections, pregnancy or lactation. Orbital computed tomography and thyroid ultrasound, along with TRAb, serum thyroxine and clinical symptoms, underpinned diagnosis. This clonotype was observed many times. The antigen is unknown. Amplifying from RNA transcripts, the study obtained TCR beta CDR3 regions. The authors performed first-round RT-PCR with HTBI primers and then a second-round multiplex PCR. TCRdb itself ran the multiplex PCR reads through MiXCR, one entry per CDR3 protein. This table holds more than 150,000 distinct CDR3 sequences, 37% found once.

This receptor was identified in a woman aged 40 to 49 with Graves' ophthalmopathy. The specimen was peripheral blood. This sequence joins TRBV6-5 and TRBJ2-7; 7 bases map to TRBD2. The CDR3 DNA follows: TGTGCCAGCAGTTACTCGAGCGGGGAGACCTACGAGCAGTACTTC. It is translated as CASSYSSGETYEQYF.